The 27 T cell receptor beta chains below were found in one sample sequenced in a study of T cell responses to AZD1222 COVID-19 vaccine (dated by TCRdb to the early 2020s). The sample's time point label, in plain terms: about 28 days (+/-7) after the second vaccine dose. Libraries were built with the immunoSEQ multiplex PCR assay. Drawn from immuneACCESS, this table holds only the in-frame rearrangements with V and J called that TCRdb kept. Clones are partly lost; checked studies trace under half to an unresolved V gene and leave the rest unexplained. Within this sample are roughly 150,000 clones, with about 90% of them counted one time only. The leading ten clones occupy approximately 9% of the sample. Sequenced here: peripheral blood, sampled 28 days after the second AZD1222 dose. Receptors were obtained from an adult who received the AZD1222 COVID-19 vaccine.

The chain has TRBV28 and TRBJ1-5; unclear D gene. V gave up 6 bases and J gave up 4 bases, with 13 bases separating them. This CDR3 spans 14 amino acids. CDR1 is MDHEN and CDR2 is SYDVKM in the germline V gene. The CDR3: CASRSGSRNQPQHF. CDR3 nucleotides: TGTGCCAGCAGATCCGGGTCAAGAAATCAGCCCCAGCATTTT.

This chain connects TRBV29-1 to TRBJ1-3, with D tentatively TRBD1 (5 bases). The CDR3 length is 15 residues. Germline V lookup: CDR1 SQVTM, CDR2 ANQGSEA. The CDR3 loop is CSVSDGATSGNTIYF. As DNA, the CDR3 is TGCAGTGTCTCCGACGGGGCAACTTCTGGAAACACCATATATTTT.

In DNA, the CDR3 is TGTGCCAGCAGTTACCCGGGGTTCGTCGCTGAAGCTTTCTTT. This sequence encodes CASSYPGFVAEAFF. The rearrangement uses TRBV6-2 or TRBV6-3 and TRBJ1-1, with unresolved D. The CDR3 loop spans 14 amino acids. V was shortened by 2 bases and J by 6 bases, with 13 bases between the two germline ends. In germline, CDR1 is MNHEY, CDR2 SVGEGT.

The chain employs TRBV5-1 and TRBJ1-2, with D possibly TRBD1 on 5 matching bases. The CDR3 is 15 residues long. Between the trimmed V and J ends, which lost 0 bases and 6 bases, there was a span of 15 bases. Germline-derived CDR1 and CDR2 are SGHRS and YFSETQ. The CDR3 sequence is CASSLGQGEWHGYTF. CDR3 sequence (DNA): TGCGCCAGCAGCTTGGGTCAGGGCGAATGGCATGGCTACACCTTC.

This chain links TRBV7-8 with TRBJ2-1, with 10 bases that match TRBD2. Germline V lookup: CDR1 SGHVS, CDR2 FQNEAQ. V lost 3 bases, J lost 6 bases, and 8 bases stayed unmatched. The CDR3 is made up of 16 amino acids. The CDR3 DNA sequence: TGTGCCAGCAGCTTCCGAATAGCGGGAGGTTCCAATGAGCAGTTCTTC. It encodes CASSFRIAGGSNEQFF.

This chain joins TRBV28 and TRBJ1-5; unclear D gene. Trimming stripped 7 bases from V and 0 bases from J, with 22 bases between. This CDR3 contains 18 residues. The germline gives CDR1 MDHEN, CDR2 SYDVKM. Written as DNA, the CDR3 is TGTGCCAGCATCCTTTCCGGTAACAGAGCCCATAGCAATCAGCCCCAGCATTTT. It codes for CASILSGNRAHSNQPQHF. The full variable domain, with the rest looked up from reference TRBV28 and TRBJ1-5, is DVKVTQSSRYLVKRTGEKVFLECVQDMDHENMFWYRQDPGLGLRLIYFSYDVKMKEKGDIPEGYSVSREKKERFSLILESASTNQTSMYLCASILSGNRAHSNQPQHFGDGTRLSIL.

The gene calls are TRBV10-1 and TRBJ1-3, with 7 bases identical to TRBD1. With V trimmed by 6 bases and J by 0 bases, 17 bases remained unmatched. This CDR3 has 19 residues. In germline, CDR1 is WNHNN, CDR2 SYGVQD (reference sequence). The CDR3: CASRYIPGQQSSSGNTIYF. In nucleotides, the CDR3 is TGCGCCAGCAGATATATACCGGGACAGCAATCGAGCTCTGGAAACACCATATATTTT.

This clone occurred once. The CDR3 DNA reads TGTGCCAGCAGTTTAGGGGGAGGGACAGATACGCAGTATTTT. This codes for CASSLGGGTDTQYF. The chain has TRBV28 and TRBJ2-3; 7 bases line up with TRBD2. The CDR3 consists of 14 residues. The germline gives CDR1 MDHEN, CDR2 SYDVKM. Trimming took 2 bases from V and 3 from J; bases not matched to a gene: 2.

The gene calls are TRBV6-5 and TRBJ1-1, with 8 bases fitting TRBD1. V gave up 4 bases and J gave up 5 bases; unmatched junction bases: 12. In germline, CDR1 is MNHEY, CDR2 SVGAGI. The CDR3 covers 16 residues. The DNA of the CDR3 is TGTGCCAGCAGTTCAGGGGGCGCCCCCCCGGGGACTGAAGCTTTCTTT. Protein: CASSSGGAPPGTEAFF.

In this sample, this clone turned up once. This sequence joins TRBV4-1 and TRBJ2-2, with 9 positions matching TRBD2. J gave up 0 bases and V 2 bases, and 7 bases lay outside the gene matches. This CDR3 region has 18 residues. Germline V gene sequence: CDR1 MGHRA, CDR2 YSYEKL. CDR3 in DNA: TGCGCCAGCAGCCAAAGTGCTAGCGGGAATCCGAACACCGGGGAGCTGTTTTTT. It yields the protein CASSQSASGNPNTGELFF.

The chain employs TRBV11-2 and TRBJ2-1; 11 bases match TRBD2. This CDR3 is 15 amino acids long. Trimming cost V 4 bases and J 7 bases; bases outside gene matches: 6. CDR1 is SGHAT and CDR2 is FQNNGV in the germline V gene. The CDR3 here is CASSSTSGMSNEQFF. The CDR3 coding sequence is TGTGCCAGCAGCTCGACTAGCGGGATGAGTAATGAGCAGTTCTTC.

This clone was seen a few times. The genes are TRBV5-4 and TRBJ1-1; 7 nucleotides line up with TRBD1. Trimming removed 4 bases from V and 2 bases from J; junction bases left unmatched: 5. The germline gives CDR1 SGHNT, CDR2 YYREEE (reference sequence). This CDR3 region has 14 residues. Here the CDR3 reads CASSQTGYNTEAFF. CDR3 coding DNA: TGTGCCAGCAGCCAGACAGGGTATAACACTGAAGCTTTCTTT.

CDR3 amino acids: CASSPYRDARGDEKLFF. CDR3 DNA: TGTGCCAGCAGCCCCTATCGGGACGCTCGGGGAGATGAAAAACTGTTTTTT. The chain combines TRBV11-2 with TRBJ1-4; weak D call: TRBD1 (5 bases). The CDR3 length is 17 residues. V dropped 5 bases and J dropped 6 bases, with 22 bases sitting between them. Per germline, CDR1 SGHAT and CDR2 FQNNGV.

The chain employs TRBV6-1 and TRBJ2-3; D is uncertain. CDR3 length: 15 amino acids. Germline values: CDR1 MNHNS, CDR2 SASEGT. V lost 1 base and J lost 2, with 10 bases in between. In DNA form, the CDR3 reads TGTGCCAGCAGTGAAGAGCTCCGATTCACAGATACGCAGTATTTT. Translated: CASSEELRFTDTQYF.

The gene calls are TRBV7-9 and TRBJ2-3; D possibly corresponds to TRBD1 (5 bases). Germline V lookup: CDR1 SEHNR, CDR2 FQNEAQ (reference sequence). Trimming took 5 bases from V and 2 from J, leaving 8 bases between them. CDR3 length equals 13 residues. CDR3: CASSKGDTDTQYF. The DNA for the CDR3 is TGTGCCAGCAGCAAAGGGGACACAGATACGCAGTATTTT.

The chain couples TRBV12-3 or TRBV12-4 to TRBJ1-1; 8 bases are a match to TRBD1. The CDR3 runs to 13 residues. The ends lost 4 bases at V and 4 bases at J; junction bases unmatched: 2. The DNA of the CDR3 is TGTGCCAGCAGTTACAGGGGGGGCACTGAAGCTTTCTTT. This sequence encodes CASSYRGGTEAFF.

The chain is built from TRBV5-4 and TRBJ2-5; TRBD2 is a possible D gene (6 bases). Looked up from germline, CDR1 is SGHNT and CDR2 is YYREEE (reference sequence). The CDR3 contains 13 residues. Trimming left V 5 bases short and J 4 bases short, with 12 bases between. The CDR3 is CASRLGGAETQYF. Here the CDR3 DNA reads TGTGCCAGCAGACTCGGCGGGGCAGAGACCCAGTACTTC.

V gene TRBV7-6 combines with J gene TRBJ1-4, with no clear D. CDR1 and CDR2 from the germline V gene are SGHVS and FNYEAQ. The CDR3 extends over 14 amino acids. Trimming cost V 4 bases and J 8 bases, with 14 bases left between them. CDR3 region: CASSSAAFEEKLFF. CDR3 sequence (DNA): TGTGCCAGCAGCTCCGCGGCCTTTGAGGAAAAACTGTTTTTT.

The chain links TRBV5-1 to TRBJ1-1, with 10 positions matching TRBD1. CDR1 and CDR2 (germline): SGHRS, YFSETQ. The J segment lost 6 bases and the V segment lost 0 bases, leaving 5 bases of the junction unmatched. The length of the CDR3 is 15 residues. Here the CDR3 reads CASSLGTGGGPEAFF. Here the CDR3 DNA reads TGCGCCAGCAGCTTGGGGACAGGGGGTGGTCCTGAAGCTTTCTTT.

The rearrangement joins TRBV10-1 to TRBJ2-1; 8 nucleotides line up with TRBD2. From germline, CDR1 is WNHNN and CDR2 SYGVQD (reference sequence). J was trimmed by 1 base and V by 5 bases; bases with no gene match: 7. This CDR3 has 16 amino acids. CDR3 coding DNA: TGCGCCAGCAGTCCTAACAGACTAGCGTCCTACAATGAGCAGTTCTTC. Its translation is CASSPNRLASYNEQFF.

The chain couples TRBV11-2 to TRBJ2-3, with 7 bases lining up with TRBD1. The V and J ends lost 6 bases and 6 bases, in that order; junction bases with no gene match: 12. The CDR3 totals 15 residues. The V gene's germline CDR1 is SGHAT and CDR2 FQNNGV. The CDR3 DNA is TGTGCCAGCAGTACCAGGACAGGCCCGCGGGATACGCAGTATTTT. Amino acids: CASSTRTGPRDTQYF.

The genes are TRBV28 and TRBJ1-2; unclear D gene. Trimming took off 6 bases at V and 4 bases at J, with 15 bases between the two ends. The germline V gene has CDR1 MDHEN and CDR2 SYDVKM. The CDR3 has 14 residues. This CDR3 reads CASSPTVDTYGYTF. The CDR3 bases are TGTGCCAGCAGCCCGACGGTAGACACCTATGGCTACACCTTC.

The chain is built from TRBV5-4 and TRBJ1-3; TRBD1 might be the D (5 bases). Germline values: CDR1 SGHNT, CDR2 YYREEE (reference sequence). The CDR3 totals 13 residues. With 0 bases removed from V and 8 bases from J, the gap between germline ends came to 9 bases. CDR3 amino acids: CASSLAGRDTIYF. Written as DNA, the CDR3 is TGTGCCAGCAGCTTGGCAGGGAGGGACACCATATATTTT. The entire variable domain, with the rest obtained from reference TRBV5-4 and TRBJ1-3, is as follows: ETGVTQSPTHLIKTRGQQVTLRCSSQSGHNTVSWYQQALGQGPQFIFQYYREEENGRGNFPPRFSGLQFPNYSSELNVNALELDDSALYLCASSLAGRDTIYFGEGSWLTVV.

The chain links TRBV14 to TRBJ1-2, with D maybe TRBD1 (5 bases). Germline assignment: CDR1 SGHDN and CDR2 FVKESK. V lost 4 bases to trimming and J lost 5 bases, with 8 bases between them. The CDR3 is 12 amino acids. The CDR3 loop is CASSRGGYGYTF. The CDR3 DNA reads TGTGCCAGCAGCCGGGGGGGGTATGGCTACACCTTC. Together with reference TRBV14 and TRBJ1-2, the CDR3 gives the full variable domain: EAGVTQFPSHSVIEKGQTVTLRCDPISGHDNLYWYRRVMGKEIKFLLHFVKESKQDESGMPNNRFLAERTGGTYSTLKVQPAELEDSGVYFCASSRGGYGYTFGSGTRLTVV.

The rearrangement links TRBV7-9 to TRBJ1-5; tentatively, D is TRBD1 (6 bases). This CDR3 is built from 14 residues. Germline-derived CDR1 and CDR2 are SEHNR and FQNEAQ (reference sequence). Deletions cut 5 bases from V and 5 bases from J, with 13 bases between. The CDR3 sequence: CASSPGTSYQPQHF. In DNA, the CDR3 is TGTGCCAGCAGCCCAGGGACAAGCTATCAGCCCCAGCATTTT.

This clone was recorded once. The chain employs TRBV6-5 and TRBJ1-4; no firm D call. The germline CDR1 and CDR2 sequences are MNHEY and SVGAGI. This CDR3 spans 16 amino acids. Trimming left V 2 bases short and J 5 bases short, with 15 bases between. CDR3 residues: CASSYRVGSPNEKLFF. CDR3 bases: TGTGCCAGCAGTTACCGGGTTGGCAGTCCGAATGAAAAACTGTTTTTT.

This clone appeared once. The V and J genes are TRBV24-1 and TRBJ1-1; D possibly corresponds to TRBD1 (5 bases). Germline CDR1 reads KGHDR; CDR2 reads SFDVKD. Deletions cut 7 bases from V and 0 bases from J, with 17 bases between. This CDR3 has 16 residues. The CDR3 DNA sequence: TGTGCCACCAGGACCCGCTCGGGGACCCTGAACACTGAAGCTTTCTTT. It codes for CATRTRSGTLNTEAFF.